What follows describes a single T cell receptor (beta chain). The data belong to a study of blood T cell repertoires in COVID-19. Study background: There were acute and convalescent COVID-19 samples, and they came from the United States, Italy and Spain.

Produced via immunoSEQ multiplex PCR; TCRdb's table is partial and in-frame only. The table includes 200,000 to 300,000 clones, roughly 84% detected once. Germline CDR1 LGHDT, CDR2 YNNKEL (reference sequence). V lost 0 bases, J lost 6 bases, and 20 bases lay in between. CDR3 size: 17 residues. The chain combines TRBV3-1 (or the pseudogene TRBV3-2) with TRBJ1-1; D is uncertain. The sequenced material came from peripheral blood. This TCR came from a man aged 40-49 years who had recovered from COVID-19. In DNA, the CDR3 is TGTGCCAGCAGCCAAGATGTGATGGCAGGCCCGAGGGCTGAAGCTTTCTTT. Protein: CASSQDVMAGPRAEAFF.